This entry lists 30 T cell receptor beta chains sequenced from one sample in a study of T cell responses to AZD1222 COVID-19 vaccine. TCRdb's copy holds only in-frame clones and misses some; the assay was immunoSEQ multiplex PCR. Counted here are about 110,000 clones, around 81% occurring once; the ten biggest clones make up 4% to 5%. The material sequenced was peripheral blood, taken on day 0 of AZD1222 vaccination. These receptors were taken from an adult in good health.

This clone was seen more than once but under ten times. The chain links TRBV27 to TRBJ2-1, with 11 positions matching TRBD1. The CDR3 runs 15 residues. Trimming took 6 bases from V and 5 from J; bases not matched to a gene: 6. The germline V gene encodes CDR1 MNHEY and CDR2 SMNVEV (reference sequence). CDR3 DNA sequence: TGTGCCAGCAGACGGACAGGGGGCTTCAACAATGAGCAGTTCTTC. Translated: CASRRTGGFNNEQFF.

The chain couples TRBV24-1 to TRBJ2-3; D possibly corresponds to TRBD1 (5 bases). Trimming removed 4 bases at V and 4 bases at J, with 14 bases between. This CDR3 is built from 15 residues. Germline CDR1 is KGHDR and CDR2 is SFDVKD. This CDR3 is CATSDPSQVSDTQYF. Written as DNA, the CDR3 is TGTGCCACCAGTGACCCCTCACAGGTATCAGATACGCAGTATTTT.

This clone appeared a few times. This CDR3 is CASSLGHGNEKLFF. CDR3 DNA sequence: TGTGCCAGCAGCTTAGGACACGGTAATGAAAAACTGTTTTTT. V and J are TRBV7-2 and TRBJ1-4; no clear D. V lost 1 base, J lost 4 bases, and 7 bases lay in between. Germline V gene lookup returns CDR1 SGHTA and CDR2 FQGNSA. The CDR3 loop spans 14 amino acids.

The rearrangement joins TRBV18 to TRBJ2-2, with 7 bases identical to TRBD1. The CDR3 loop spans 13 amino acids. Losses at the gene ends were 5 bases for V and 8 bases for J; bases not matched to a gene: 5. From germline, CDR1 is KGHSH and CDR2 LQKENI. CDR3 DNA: TGTGCCAGCTCATCCGACAGGGCGGGGGAGCTGTTTTTT. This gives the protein CASSSDRAGELFF.

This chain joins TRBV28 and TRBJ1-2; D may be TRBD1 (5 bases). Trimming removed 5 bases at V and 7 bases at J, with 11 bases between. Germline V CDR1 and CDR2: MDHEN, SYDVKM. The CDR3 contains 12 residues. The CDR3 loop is CASSTLQGGYTF. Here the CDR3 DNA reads TGTGCCAGCAGTACCCTGCAGGGTGGCTACACCTTC.

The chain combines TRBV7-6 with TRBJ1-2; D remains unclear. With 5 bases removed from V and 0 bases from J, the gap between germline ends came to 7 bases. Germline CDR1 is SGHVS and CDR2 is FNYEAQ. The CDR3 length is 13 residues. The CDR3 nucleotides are TGTGCCAGCAGCCCAATGACTAACTATGGCTACACCTTC. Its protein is CASSPMTNYGYTF.

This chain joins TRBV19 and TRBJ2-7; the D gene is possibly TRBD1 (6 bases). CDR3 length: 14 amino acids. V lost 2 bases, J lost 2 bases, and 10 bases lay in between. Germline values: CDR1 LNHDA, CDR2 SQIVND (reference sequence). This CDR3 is CASSINTGTYEQYF. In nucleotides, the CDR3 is TGTGCCAGTAGTATAAATACAGGGACCTACGAGCAGTACTTC.

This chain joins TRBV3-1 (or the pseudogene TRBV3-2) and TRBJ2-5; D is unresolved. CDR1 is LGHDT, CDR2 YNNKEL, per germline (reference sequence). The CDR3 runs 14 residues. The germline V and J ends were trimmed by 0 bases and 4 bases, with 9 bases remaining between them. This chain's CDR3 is CASSQETARETQYF. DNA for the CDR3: TGTGCCAGCAGCCAAGAAACTGCTCGAGAGACCCAGTACTTC.

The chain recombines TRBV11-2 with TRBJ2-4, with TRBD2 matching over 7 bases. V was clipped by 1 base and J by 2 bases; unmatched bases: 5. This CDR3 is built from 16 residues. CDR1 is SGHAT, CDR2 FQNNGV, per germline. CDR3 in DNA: TGTGCCAGCAGCTTAGGGCAGGGACTATCCAAAAACATTCAGTACTTC. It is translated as CASSLGQGLSKNIQYF. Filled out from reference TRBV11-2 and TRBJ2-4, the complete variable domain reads EAGVAQSPRYKIIEKRQSVAFWCNPISGHATLYWYQQILGQGPKLLIQFQNNGVVDDSQLPKDRFSAERLKGVDSTLKIQPAKLEDSAVYLCASSLGQGLSKNIQYFGAGTRLSVL.

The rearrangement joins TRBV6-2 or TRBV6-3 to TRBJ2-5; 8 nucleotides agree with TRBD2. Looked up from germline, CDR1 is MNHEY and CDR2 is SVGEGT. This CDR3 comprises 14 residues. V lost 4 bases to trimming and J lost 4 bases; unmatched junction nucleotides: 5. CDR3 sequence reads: CASSLAGRRETQYF. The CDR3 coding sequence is TGTGCCAGCAGTTTAGCGGGACGGAGAGAGACCCAGTACTTC.

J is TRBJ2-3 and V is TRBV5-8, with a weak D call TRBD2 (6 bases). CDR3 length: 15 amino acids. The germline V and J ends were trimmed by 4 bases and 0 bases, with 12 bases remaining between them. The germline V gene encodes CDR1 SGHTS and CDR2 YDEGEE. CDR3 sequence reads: CASSTSGSSTDTQYF. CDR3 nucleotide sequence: TGTGCCAGCAGCACTTCCGGGAGCAGCACAGATACGCAGTATTTT.

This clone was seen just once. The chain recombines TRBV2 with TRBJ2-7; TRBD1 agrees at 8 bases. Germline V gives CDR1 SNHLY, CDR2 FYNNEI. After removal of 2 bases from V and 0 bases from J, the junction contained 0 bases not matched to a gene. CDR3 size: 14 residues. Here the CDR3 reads CASSEQGASYEQYF. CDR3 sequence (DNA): TGTGCCAGCAGTGAACAGGGGGCCTCCTACGAGCAGTACTTC.

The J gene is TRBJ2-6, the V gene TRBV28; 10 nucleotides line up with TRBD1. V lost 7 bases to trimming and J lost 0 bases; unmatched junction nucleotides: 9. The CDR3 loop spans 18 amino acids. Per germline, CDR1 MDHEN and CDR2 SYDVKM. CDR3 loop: CASTLSGTGVSGANVLTF. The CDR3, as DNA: TGTGCCAGCACCTTAAGCGGGACAGGGGTCTCTGGGGCCAACGTCCTGACTTTC.

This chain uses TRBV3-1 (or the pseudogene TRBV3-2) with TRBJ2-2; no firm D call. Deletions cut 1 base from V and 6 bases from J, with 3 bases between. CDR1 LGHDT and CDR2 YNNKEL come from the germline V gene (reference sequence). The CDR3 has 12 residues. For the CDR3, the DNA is TGTGCCAGCAGCCAAGGGTCCGGGGAGCTGTTTTTT. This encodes CASSQGSGELFF.

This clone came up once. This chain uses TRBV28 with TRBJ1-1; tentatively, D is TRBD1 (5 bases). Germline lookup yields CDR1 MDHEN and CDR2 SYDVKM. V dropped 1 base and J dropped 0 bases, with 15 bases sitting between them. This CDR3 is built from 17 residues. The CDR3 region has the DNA TGTGCCAGCAGTTTATTGGGGACGTCCATTATGAACACTGAAGCTTTCTTT. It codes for CASSLLGTSIMNTEAFF.

The CDR3 nucleotides read TGTGCCAGAAGCTTCGCCCTTTCGGACGGCCTCCCTGAAGCTTTCTTT. It encodes CARSFALSDGLPEAFF. The chain uses TRBV5-3 and TRBJ1-1; D not resolved. TRBV5-3 is assigned to the ORF class and has an uncertain function. Trimming removed 2 bases at V and 6 bases at J, with 20 bases between. The CDR3 spans 16 residues.

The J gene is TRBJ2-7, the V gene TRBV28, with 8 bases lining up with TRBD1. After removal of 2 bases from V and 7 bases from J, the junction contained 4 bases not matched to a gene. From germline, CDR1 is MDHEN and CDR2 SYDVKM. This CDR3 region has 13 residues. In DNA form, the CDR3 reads TGTGCCAGCAGTTTACCCACAGGGGGGGAGCAGTACTTC. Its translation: CASSLPTGGEQYF.

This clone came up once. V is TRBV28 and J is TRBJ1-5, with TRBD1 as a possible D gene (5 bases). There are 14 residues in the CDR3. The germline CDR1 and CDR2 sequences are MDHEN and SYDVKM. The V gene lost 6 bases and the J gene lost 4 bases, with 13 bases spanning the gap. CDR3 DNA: TGTGCCAGCAGGTACAAACAGGTTAATCAGCCCCAGCATTTT. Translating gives CASRYKQVNQPQHF.

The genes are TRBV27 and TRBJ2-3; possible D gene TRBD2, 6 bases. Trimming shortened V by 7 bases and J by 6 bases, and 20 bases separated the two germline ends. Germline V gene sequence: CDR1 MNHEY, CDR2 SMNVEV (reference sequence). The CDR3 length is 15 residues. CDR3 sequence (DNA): TGTGCCAGCACGAAGCTTGGATCTGGGAGGGATACGCAGTATTTT. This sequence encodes CASTKLGSGRDTQYF.

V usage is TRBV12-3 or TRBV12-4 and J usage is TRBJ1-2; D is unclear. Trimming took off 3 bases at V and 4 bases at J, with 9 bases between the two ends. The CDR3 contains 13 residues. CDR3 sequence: CASSFGDRYGYTF. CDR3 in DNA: TGTGCCAGCAGTTTTGGAGACCGCTATGGCTACACCTTC.

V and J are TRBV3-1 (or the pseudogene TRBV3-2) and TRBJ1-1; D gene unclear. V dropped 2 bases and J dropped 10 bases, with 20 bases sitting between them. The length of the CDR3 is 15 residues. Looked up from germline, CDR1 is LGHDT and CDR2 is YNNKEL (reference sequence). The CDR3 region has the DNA TGTGCCAGCAGCCAAATGGGCGGAACCCGTAAAGCAGCTTTCTTT. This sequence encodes CASSQMGGTRKAAFF.

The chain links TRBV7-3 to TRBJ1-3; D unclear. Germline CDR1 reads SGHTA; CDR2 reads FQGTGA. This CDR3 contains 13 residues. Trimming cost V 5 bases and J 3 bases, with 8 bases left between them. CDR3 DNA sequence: TGTGCCAGCAGCCCTACCGTTGGAAACACCATATATTTT. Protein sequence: CASSPTVGNTIYF.

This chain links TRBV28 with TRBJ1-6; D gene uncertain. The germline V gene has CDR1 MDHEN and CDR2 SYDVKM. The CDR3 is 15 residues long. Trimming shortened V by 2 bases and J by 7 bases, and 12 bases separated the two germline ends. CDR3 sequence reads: CASSLRGASNSPLHF. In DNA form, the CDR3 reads TGTGCCAGCAGTTTACGGGGAGCTTCGAATTCACCCCTCCACTTT. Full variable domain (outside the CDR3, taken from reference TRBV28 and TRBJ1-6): DVKVTQSSRYLVKRTGEKVFLECVQDMDHENMFWYRQDPGLGLRLIYFSYDVKMKEKGDIPEGYSVSREKKERFSLILESASTNQTSMYLCASSLRGASNSPLHFGNGTRLTVT.

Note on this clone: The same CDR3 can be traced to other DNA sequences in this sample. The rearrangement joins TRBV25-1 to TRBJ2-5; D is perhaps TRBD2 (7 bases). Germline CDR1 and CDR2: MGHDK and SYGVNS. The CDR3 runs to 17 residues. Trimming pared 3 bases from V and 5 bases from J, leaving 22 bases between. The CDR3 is CASSDPGRGAPGETQYF. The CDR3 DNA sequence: TGTGCCAGCAGTGACCCGGGTCGGGGGGCGCCGGGGGAGACCCAGTACTTC.

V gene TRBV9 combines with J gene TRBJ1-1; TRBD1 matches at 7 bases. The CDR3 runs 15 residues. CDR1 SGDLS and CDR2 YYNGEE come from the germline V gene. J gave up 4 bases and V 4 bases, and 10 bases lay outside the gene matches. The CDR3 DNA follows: TGTGCCAGCAGCAATCAGGGGCAGGGGGTCACTGAAGCTTTCTTT. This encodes CASSNQGQGVTEAFF. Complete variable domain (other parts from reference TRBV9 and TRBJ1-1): DSGVTQTPKHLITATGQRVTLRCSPRSGDLSVYWYQQSLDQGLQFLIQYYNGEERAKGNILERFSAQQFPDLHSELNLSSLELGDSALYFCASSNQGQGVTEAFFGQGTRLTVV.

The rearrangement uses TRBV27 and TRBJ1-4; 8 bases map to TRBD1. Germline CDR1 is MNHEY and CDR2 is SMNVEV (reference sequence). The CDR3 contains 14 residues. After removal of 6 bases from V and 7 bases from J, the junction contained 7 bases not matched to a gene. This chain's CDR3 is CASRNQGAGEKLFF. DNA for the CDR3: TGTGCCAGCAGGAACCAGGGGGCGGGTGAAAAACTGTTTTTT. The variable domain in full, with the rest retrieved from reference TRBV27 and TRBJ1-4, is EAQVTQNPRYLITVTGKKLTVTCSQNMNHEYMSWYRQDPGLGLRQIYYSMNVEVTDKGDVPEGYKVSRKEKRNFPLILESPSPNQTSLYFCASRNQGAGEKLFFGSGTQLSVL.

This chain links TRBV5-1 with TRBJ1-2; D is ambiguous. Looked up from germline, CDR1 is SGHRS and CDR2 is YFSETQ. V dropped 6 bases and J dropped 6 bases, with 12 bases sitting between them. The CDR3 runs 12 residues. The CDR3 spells CASKVADDGYTF. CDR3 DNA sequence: TGCGCCAGCAAAGTAGCGGATGATGGCTACACCTTC.

CDR3 amino acids: CASRGQVDTGELFF. For the CDR3, the DNA is TGTGCCAGTAGGGGCCAGGTGGACACCGGGGAGCTGTTTTTT. This rearrangement joins TRBV19 to TRBJ2-2; D gene unclear. Germline CDR1 reads LNHDA; CDR2 reads SQIVND (reference sequence). The CDR3 length is 14 residues. The V gene lost 6 bases and the J gene lost 3 bases, with 11 bases spanning the gap.

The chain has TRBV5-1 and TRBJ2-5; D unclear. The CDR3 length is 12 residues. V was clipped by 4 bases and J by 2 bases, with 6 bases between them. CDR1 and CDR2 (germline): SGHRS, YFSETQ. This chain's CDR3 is CASSRDQETQYF. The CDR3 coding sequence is TGCGCCAGCAGCAGGGATCAAGAGACCCAGTACTTC.

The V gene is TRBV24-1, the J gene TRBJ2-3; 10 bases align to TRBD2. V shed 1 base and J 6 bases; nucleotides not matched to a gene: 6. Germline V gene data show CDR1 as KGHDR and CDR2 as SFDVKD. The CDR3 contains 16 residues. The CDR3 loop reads CATSDLASGSEDTQYF. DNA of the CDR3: TGTGCCACCAGTGATTTAGCTAGCGGGAGTGAGGATACGCAGTATTTT.